This T cell receptor (beta chain) was sequenced during a study of T cell responses to AZD1222 COVID-19 vaccine. Study-wide context: Combined were second doses at about 4 or about 12 weeks. Findings of the study overall: CD4 TCRs associated with vaccination spanned spike, dominating at 160-218 and 743-854. Donor demographics were predominantly white British with a female majority; clonal diversity may be underestimated. The study reported that nearly half of spike-specific TCRs target unmutated variant regions.

V lost 5 bases, J lost 0 bases, and 1 base stayed unmatched. Germline V gene lookup returns CDR1 SGHNT and CDR2 YENEEA. CDR3 length: 14 amino acids. On this clone itself: What it recognizes is unknown.

Using immunoSEQ multiplex PCR, the repertoire was profiled, and TCRdb retains in-frame clones only, with some absent. The data hold around 100,000 clones, with about 83% observed a single time. This TCR was sampled from an adult in good health. Sequenced here: peripheral blood, sampled on day 0 of AZD1222 vaccination. This chain connects TRBV11-3 to TRBJ2-3; 8 bases map to TRBD2. CDR3 region: CASSPGGSTDTQYF. CDR3 coding DNA: TGTGCCAGCAGCCCGGGGGGGAGCACAGATACGCAGTATTTT.